The clone carrying this T cell receptor (beta chain) appeared once. Its antigen is unidentified. This sample stems from a study of T cells in localized non-small cell lung cancer. Overall study results and limits: Prolonged overall survival went with higher T cell density in the blood.

Trimming left V 5 bases short and J 10 bases short, with 18 bases between. The CDR3 length is 14 residues. In germline, CDR1 is SGHAT, CDR2 FQNNGV. The protocol was immunoSEQ multiplex PCR, while the TCRdb copy is restricted to in-frame clones and leaves out a portion. The table has tens of thousands of clones, over 75% seen once. The gene calls are TRBV11-2 and TRBJ2-1; D remains ambiguous. The TCR originated in a male donor older than 55 with stage III squamous cell lung carcinoma. Here the sequenced sample was peripheral blood, taken before any cancer treatment. This CDR3 reads CASSARLDHPEQFF. The CDR3 DNA sequence: TGTGCCAGCAGCGCTCGACTGGACCACCCCGAGCAGTTCTTC.